The clone carrying this TCR beta chain was counted between two and nine times. V lost 7 bases and J lost 9, with 25 bases in between. This CDR3 spans 16 amino acids. Through a sample-barcoded 5' primer and a J-beta primer mix, a second PCR was run for roughly 7 to 11 cycles. TCRdb recomputed calls from the 5' RACE reads with MiXCR, one row per CDR3 protein. The sample lists hundreds of thousands of distinct CDR3 sequences; about 24% were seen once. This sample is part of a study of blood T cells in healthy people across ages. This sequence was found in a man aged 70-80 years in good health. Sequenced: blood. The chain joins TRBV12-3 or TRBV12-4 to TRBJ1-3; a possible D gene is TRBD1 (5 bases). The CDR3 reads CASIPPVGRVVGTIYF. The CDR3 DNA follows: TGTGCCAGCATTCCCCCTGTCGGCAGGGTGGTCGGCACCATATATTTT.